This record looks at one T cell receptor beta chain sequence and its context. Per the original methods: Amplification of reference gene primers provided the estimated nucleated cell counts. TCRdb keeps only in-frame clones here, not all; method: immunoSEQ multiplex PCR. For V, J and clone size, that table is used; D and trimming come from the DNA. The sample holds under 500,000 clones, about 89% seen once. This sample is part of a study of blood T cell repertoires in COVID-19. Study at large: PBMCs, B-cell-depleted T cells, or T cells provided the cDNA or gDNA that made up the material.

This CDR3 is built from 18 residues. The germline CDR1 and CDR2 sequences are SGHAT and FQNNGV. V gave up 4 bases and J gave up 7 bases; unmatched junction bases: 12. The sequenced sample was peripheral blood. The chain is built from TRBV11-2 and TRBJ2-1, with TRBD2 identical over 14 bases. The TCR originated in a young woman with acute or convalescent COVID-19. In DNA, the CDR3 is TGTGCCAGCAGCTATGGGACTAGCGGGGGCCCCTCCGGGAATGAGCAGTTCTTC. This sequence encodes CASSYGTSGGPSGNEQFF.